This TCR beta chain was recorded in a study of blood T cell repertoires in COVID-19. The data were produced by immunoSEQ multiplex PCR, yet TCRdb's version contains in-frame clones alone and is incomplete. The top ten clones hold roughly 1% of a sample with hundreds of thousands of clones, around 87% of them seen once. This CDR3 is 14 amino acids long. The germline V gene has CDR1 LNHNV and CDR2 YYDKDF (reference sequence). Deletions cut 0 bases from V and 1 base from J, with 7 bases between. This TCR was recovered from a woman aged 40 to 50 with COVID-19, enrolled during active disease. This sequence joins TRBV15 and TRBJ2-7; D remains unclear. The sequencing sample was made of peripheral blood. CDR3 in amino acids: CATSRDRFSYEQYF. Written as DNA, the CDR3 is TGTGCCACCAGCAGAGACAGGTTTTCCTACGAGCAGTACTTC.